The sequence of this T cell receptor (beta chain) was determined in a study of metastatic and nonmetastatic thyroid tumors. Study at large: Comparison of repertoires was carried out across blood and tumor or nodule tissue from malignant and benign thyroid patients. Study observations and caveats: Versus benign nodules, malignant thyroid tumors reportedly had significantly higher TCR beta diversity, in blood and tumor.

This CDR3 has 14 amino acids. With 5 bases clipped from V and 2 bases from J, the junction kept 3 bases outside the gene matches. The germline CDR1 and CDR2 sequences are SGHTA and FQGTGA. Nobody among the patients had been given any treatment before thyroid surgery. Original analysis: Between-group CDR3 differences, defined by clinicopathological status, yielded a distant-metastasis classifier for papillary thyroid cancer. Through MiXCR, TCRdb re-clonotyped the PCR reads. These V and J calls derive from TCRdb rather than the authors' analysis. The repertoire holds 35,000 to 50,000 clones, with approximately 13% as singletons. This clone came up many times. Its antigen is as yet unknown.

The sequenced sample was blood. The TCR sequence derives from a female donor with papillary thyroid cancer or a benign thyroid nodule (not recorded which). Some clones in this sample may be carry-over from other donors' samples. J is TRBJ1-3 and V is TRBV7-3; TRBD1 matches at 7 bases. CDR3 sequence (DNA): TGTGCCAGCAGCCCCACAGGGGCTGGAAACACCATATATTTT. This encodes CASSPTGAGNTIYF.